This entry lists 2 T cell receptor beta chains sequenced from one sample in a study of blood T cells in healthy people across ages. A second PCR, run for roughly 7 to 11 cycles, used a sample-barcoded 5' primer plus a J-beta primer mix. One entry per CDR3 protein results from TCRdb running MiXCR on the 5' RACE reads. The table lists around 940,000 distinct CDR3 sequences, roughly half of them singletons. The sequenced sample consisted of blood. The receptors shown here come from a woman aged 60-75 years in good health.

The V and J genes are TRBV9 and TRBJ1-1; no reliable D call. The CDR3 contains 14 residues. Germline loops: CDR1 SGDLS, CDR2 YYNGEE. V was shortened by 0 bases and J by 6 bases, with 12 bases between the two germline ends. CDR3 region: CASSVGGVTPEAFF. The CDR3 nucleotides read TGTGCCAGCAGCGTAGGTGGAGTGACCCCTGAAGCTTTCTTT.

The V and J genes are TRBV6-1 and TRBJ2-3; D is perhaps TRBD2 (6 bases). The CDR3 runs to 18 residues. Trimming took 7 bases from V and 4 from J, leaving 27 bases between them. The germline V gene has CDR1 MNHNS and CDR2 SASEGT. The CDR3 sequence: CASKVQDRGTSKADTQYF. The CDR3 DNA is TGTGCCAGCAAGGTACAAGACCGGGGGACGAGCAAGGCAGATACGCAGTATTTT.